This T cell receptor (beta chain) derives from a study of blood T cell repertoires in COVID-19. TCRdb's copy holds only in-frame clones and misses some; the assay was immunoSEQ multiplex PCR. The sample yields approximately 240,000 clones, roughly three quarters seen once. The ends were cut back, 4 bases at V and 7 bases at J, with 16 bases in the middle. Germline V gives CDR1 MDHEN, CDR2 SYDVKM. The CDR3 spans 14 residues. V is TRBV28 and J is TRBJ1-2; D remains unclear. This TCR was sampled from a woman in her 40s with active or convalescent COVID-19. The sequencing input was peripheral blood. The CDR3 region is CASSSLPEDFGYTF. Here the CDR3 DNA reads TGTGCCAGCAGTTCCCTTCCAGAAGATTTTGGCTACACCTTC.